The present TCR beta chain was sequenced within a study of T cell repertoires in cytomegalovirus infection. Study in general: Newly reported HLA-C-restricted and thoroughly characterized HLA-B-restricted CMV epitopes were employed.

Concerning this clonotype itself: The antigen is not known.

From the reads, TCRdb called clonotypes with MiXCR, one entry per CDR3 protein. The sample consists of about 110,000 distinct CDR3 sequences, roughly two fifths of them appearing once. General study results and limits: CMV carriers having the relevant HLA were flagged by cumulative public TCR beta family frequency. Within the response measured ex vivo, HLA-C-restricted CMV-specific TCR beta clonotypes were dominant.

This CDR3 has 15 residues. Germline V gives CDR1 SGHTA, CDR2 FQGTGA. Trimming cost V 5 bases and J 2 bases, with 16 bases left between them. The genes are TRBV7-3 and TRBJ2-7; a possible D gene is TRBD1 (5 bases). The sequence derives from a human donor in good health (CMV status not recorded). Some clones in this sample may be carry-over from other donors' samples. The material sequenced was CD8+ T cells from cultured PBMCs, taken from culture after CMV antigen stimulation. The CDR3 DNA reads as TGTGCCAGCAGCCCCTCCGTGGGGCCCACCTACGAGCAGTACTTC. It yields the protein CASSPSVGPTYEQYF. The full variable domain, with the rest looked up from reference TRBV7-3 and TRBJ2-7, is GAGVSQTPSNKVTEKGKYVELRCDPISGHTALYWYRQSLGQGPEFLIYFQGTGAADDSGLPNDRFFAVRPEGSVSTLKIQRTERGDSAVYLCASSPSVGPTYEQYFGPGTRLTVT.